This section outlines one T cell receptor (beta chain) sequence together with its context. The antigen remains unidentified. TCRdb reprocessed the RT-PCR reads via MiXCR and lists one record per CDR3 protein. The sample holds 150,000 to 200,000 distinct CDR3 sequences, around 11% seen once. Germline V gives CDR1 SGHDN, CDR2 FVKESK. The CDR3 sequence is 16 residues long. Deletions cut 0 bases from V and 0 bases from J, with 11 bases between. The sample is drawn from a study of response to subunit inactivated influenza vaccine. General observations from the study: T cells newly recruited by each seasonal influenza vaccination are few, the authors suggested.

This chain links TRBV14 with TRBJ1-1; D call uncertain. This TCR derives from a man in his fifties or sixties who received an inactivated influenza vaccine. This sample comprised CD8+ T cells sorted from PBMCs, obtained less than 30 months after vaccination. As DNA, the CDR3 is TGTGCCAGCAGCCAAGATTTCGGGGTTATGAACACTGAAGCTTTCTTT. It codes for CASSQDFGVMNTEAFF.